One sample yielded the 29 T cell receptor beta chains listed below, sequenced in a study of T cell repertoires in cytomegalovirus infection. Each CDR3 protein gets one entry after TCRdb re-called the reads with MiXCR. The sample lists under 850,000 distinct CDR3 sequences; roughly 36% were seen once. No antigen has been identified for these receptors. Sequences were derived from cultured PBMCs, sampled from culture after CMV antigen stimulation. All receptors come from a human donor in good health (CMV status not recorded). Some clones in this sample may be carry-over from other donors' samples.

There are many counts of this clonotype. This sequence joins TRBV7-9 and TRBJ2-1; 8 bases are a match to TRBD2. Germline CDR1 and CDR2: SEHNR and FQNEAQ (reference sequence). This CDR3 is built from 15 residues. V was clipped by 5 bases and J by 3 bases; unmatched bases: 6. CDR3 in amino acids: CASSLTSEYYNEQFF. As DNA, the CDR3 is TGTGCCAGCAGCCTGACTAGCGAGTACTACAATGAGCAGTTCTTC.

Notes on this clonotype: Germline and junction disagree at one end, which may indicate a read error. The rearrangement uses TRBV7-2 and TRBJ2-7; weak D call: TRBD2 (6 bases). The CDR3 spans 12 residues. Germline lookup yields CDR1 SGHTA and CDR2 FQGNSA. For the CDR3, the DNA is TGTGCCAGCAGCCTTAATCCGGGACTCGTTTCTTTC. Amino acid sequence: CASSLNPGLVSF.

The rearrangement links TRBV6-1 to TRBJ2-2, with TRBD2 matching over 8 bases. Trimming took 0 bases from V and 1 from J; bases not matched to a gene: 4. Germline assignment: CDR1 MNHNS and CDR2 SASEGT. This CDR3 contains 17 residues. The CDR3 nucleotides are TGTGCCAGCAGTGAAGCAGGACTAGCTCGGAACACCGGGGAGCTGTTTTTT. It translates to CASSEAGLARNTGELFF.

This chain uses TRBV20-1 with TRBJ2-6; the D call may be TRBD1 or TRBD2 (5 bases each). CDR3 size: 16 residues. Germline V gene data show CDR1 as DFQATT and CDR2 as SNEGSKA (reference sequence). Trimming removed 0 bases from V and 2 bases from J, with 11 bases in between. CDR3 nucleotide sequence: TGCAGTGCTAGAGATCTCCGGGACGCTGGGGCCAACGTCCTGACTTTC. Translating it yields CSARDLRDAGANVLTF.

This clonotype occurred a few times. This chain links TRBV4-1 with TRBJ2-1; D might be TRBD1 (6 bases). The germline V gene has CDR1 MGHRA and CDR2 YSYEKL. CDR3 length: 13 residues. The ends were cut back, 4 bases at V and 11 bases at J, with 15 bases in the middle. The CDR3 loop is CASSPTAGTKQFF. The CDR3 DNA reads TGCGCCAGCAGCCCAACGGCAGGGACAAAGCAGTTCTTC.

The chain combines TRBV20-1 with TRBJ1-1; D gene ambiguous. This CDR3 is built from 16 residues. The germline V gene encodes CDR1 DFQATT and CDR2 SNEGSKA (reference sequence). V was pared by 5 bases and J by 1 base, with 20 bases between. The CDR3 region is CSAESGYRQGNTEAFF. In DNA form, the CDR3 reads TGCAGTGCTGAGAGTGGGTATCGACAAGGGAACACTGAAGCTTTCTTT.

In its sample, this clonotype was seen a few times. This chain links TRBV4-1 with TRBJ2-1, with 11 bases lining up with TRBD2. Losses at the gene ends were 4 bases for V and 15 bases for J; bases not matched to a gene: 14. The CDR3 is 15 amino acids. The V gene's germline CDR1 is MGHRA and CDR2 YSYEKL. In nucleotides, the CDR3 is TGCGCCAGCAGCCCACCCGATCGACTAGCGGGGAGCCGGTTCTTC. It translates to CASSPPDRLAGSRFF.

In the case of this clonotype: An end of the junction does not agree with germline; a read error may underlie this. The chain recombines TRBV5-3 with TRBJ2-5; a possible D gene is TRBD1 (5 bases). TRBV5-3 is filed as an ORF, its function uncertain. The CDR3 loop spans 15 amino acids. This chain's CDR3 is CASSLNRQSQETQYF. CDR3 nucleotide sequence: TGTGCCAGCAGCTTAAACCGACAGAGCCAAGAGACCCAGTACTTC.

In its sample, this clonotype was seen a few times. This chain connects TRBV7-6 to TRBJ2-2; 9 nucleotides align to TRBD2. Per the germline V gene, CDR1 is SGHVS and CDR2 is FNYEAQ. The CDR3 runs to 18 residues. V lost 2 bases to trimming and J lost 6 bases; unmatched junction nucleotides: 13. CDR3 DNA: TGTGCCAGCAGCTTAAGGCCTCCGGGACTAGCTGTCTCCGGGGAGCTGTTTTTT. Amino acid sequence: CASSLRPPGLAVSGELFF.

The chain uses TRBV2 and TRBJ2-3; either TRBD1 or TRBD2 may supply D (6 bases each). Trimming left V 11 bases short and J 2 bases short, with 17 bases between. Germline assignment: CDR1 SNHLY and CDR2 FYNNEI. This CDR3 has 14 residues. Here the CDR3 DNA reads TGTGCCTCGGGGGCCTCCGGGCCCACAGATACGCAGTATTTT. Residues: CASGASGPTDTQYF. Filled out from reference TRBV2 and TRBJ2-3, the complete variable domain reads EPEVTQTPSHQVTQMGQEVILRCVPISNHLYFYWYRQILGQKVEFLVSFYNNEISEKSEIFDDQFSVERPDGSNFTLKIRSTKLEDSAMYFCASGASGPTDTQYFGPGTRLTVL.

The sample holds a few counts of this clonotype. The chain employs TRBV7-9 and TRBJ2-5; the match to TRBD2 covers 11 bases. CDR3 size: 16 residues. The junction had 11 bases not matched to a gene; V was cut back by 7 bases and J by 4 bases. The germline V gene encodes CDR1 SEHNR and CDR2 FQNEAQ (reference sequence). CDR3 nucleotides: TGTGCCAGCACCTCGCCTCTTAGCGGGGGGGCAGAGACCCAGTACTTC. Its translation is CASTSPLSGGAETQYF.

This sequence joins TRBV4-1 and TRBJ1-2; 7 nucleotides line up with TRBD1. The CDR3 spans 15 residues. The J segment lost 5 bases and the V segment lost 2 bases, leaving 8 bases of the junction unmatched. CDR1 and CDR2 from the germline V gene are MGHRA and YSYEKL. The CDR3 loop is CASSQPGQSYYGYTF. The CDR3 DNA reads as TGCGCCAGCAGCCAACCGGGACAGTCATATTATGGCTACACCTTC.

This clonotype was seen ten or more times. The chain joins TRBV7-8 to TRBJ2-1, with 7 bases fitting TRBD1. The CDR3 extends over 17 amino acids. The germline gives CDR1 SGHVS, CDR2 FQNEAQ. Trimming at V came to 5 bases and at J to 0 bases, leaving 10 bases not matched to a gene. The CDR3, as DNA: TGTGCCAGCAGCCCGAGGACAGGATATAGCTCCTACAATGAGCAGTTCTTC. Its protein is CASSPRTGYSSYNEQFF.

This clonotype has more than one count but fewer than ten. V is TRBV12-3 or TRBV12-4 and J is TRBJ1-3; TRBD1 matches 7 bases. The CDR3 is 15 amino acids. J was trimmed by 4 bases and V by 3 bases; bases with no gene match: 6. The CDR3 loop reads CASSFSQGEGNTIYF. In DNA, the CDR3 is TGTGCCAGCAGTTTTAGCCAGGGGGAAGGAAACACCATATATTTT.

This chain uses TRBV2 with TRBJ1-2; D ambiguous. Trimming left V 2 bases short and J 9 bases short, with 13 bases between. CDR1 and CDR2 (germline): SNHLY, FYNNEI. The CDR3 runs 13 residues. In DNA form, the CDR3 reads TGTGCCAGCAGTGAATTTGGTCAGGCCCGCTACACCTTC. As protein: CASSEFGQARYTF.

The V call is TRBV15, the J call TRBJ2-7; TRBD1 matches 10 bases. V lost 5 bases, J lost 5 bases, and 12 bases stayed unmatched. The length of the CDR3 is 16 residues. The germline gives CDR1 LNHNV, CDR2 YYDKDF (reference sequence). In DNA form, the CDR3 reads TGTGCCACCAGCGGGCTGGGGGACAGGGGTAGCCACGAGCAGTACTTC. Translation: CATSGLGDRGSHEQYF.

This chain links TRBV15 with TRBJ2-7; D unresolved. The CDR3 has 13 residues. Trimming left V 0 bases short and J 10 bases short, with 13 bases between. Germline CDR1 is LNHNV and CDR2 is YYDKDF (reference sequence). Here the CDR3 DNA reads TGTGCCACCAGCAGAGAGGGATGGCCAGAACAGTACTTC. It specifies CATSREGWPEQYF. Full variable domain (rest looked up from reference TRBV15 and TRBJ2-7): DAMVIQNPRYQVTQFGKPVTLSCSQTLNHNVMYWYQQKSSQAPKLLFHYYDKDFNNEADTPDNFQSRRPNTSFCFLDIRSPGLGDTAMYLCATSREGWPEQYFGPGTRLTVT.

The chain employs TRBV4-3 and TRBJ2-1; D is possibly TRBD2 (6 bases). This CDR3 region has 19 residues. V shed 0 bases and J shed 8 bases, with 26 bases lying between them. Germline lookup yields CDR1 LGHNA and CDR2 YSLEER. The chain's CDR3 is CASSQDRGKETAIGYEQFF. CDR3 nucleotides: TGCGCCAGCAGCCAAGATCGGGGGAAGGAAACCGCAATTGGCTATGAGCAGTTCTTC.

This rearrangement joins TRBV2 to TRBJ1-5; 8 nucleotides agree with TRBD1. The germline V gene encodes CDR1 SNHLY and CDR2 FYNNEI. Trimming cost V 6 bases and J 0 bases; bases outside gene matches: 7. The CDR3 has 16 amino acids. In DNA form, the CDR3 reads TGTGCCAGCAGACCTGGACAGGGCAGTAGCAATCAGCCCCAGCATTTT. Amino acid sequence: CASRPGQGSSNQPQHF.

This chain links TRBV27 with TRBJ2-1, with D possibly matching TRBD2 (6 bases). Germline loops: CDR1 MNHEY, CDR2 SMNVEV (reference sequence). V was trimmed by 5 bases and J by 0 bases, leaving 14 bases between them. The CDR3 has 16 residues. The CDR3 sequence is CASSLRGVSSYNEQFF. CDR3 nucleotide sequence: TGTGCCAGCAGTCTCCGCGGGGTTAGCTCCTACAATGAGCAGTTCTTC.

The rearrangement uses TRBV6-1 and TRBJ2-3; no reliable D call. Per the germline V gene, CDR1 is MNHNS and CDR2 is SASEGT. V was trimmed by 0 bases and J by 2 bases, leaving 9 bases between them. This CDR3 is 15 amino acids long. The CDR3 bases are TGTGCCAGCAGTGAAGCCTTCGGCAACACAGATACGCAGTATTTT. Translation: CASSEAFGNTDTQYF.

This clonotype was seen a handful of times. The chain employs TRBV7-8 and TRBJ1-4, with D maybe TRBD1 (6 bases). Germline loops: CDR1 SGHVS, CDR2 FQNEAQ. Trimming cost V 4 bases and J 8 bases, with 20 bases left between them. There are 16 residues in the CDR3. CDR3 DNA: TGTGCCAGCAGCTCAATCACAGGGAAATTTCGAGAAAAACTGTTTTTT. Translation gives CASSSITGKFREKLFF.

This clonotype was seen a few times. This chain connects TRBV6-2 or TRBV6-3 to TRBJ1-5, with 9 bases matching TRBD1. Unmatched junction bases numbered 4, after V lost 4 bases and J lost 3 bases. The CDR3 is made up of 15 amino acids. CDR1 is MNHEY and CDR2 is SVGEGT in the germline V gene. CDR3 coding DNA: TGTGCCAGCAGTTCGGACAGGGGCTACAATCAGCCCCAGCATTTT. Protein sequence: CASSSDRGYNQPQHF.

V gene TRBV12-3 or TRBV12-4 combines with J gene TRBJ1-1; tentative D call: TRBD1 (6 bases). CDR3 length equals 17 residues. V was cut by 3 bases and J by 2 bases, with 19 bases left in between. The CDR3 DNA follows: TGTGCCAGCAGTTTCCTCCTTGGGGGGCGCGGCAACACTGAAGCTTTCTTT. Translating gives CASSFLLGGRGNTEAFF.

In this sample, this clonotype turned up a few times. The chain links TRBV4-3 to TRBJ2-1; tentatively, D is TRBD2 (6 bases). The CDR3 runs 14 residues. With 4 bases removed from V and 6 bases from J, the gap between germline ends came to 13 bases. Germline lookup yields CDR1 LGHNA and CDR2 YSLEER. CDR3 sequence (DNA): TGCGCCAGCAGCCTGGACATGGGGGGCAATGAGCAGTTCTTC. It translates to CASSLDMGGNEQFF.

The gene calls are TRBV11-2 and TRBJ1-2; D is ambiguous. Trimming removed 6 bases from V and 0 bases from J, with 14 bases in between. The CDR3 loop spans 15 amino acids. Germline CDR1 SGHAT, CDR2 FQNNGV. The CDR3 DNA reads TGTGCCAGCAGACGGACGGCCTACACTAACTATGGCTACACCTTC. As protein: CASRRTAYTNYGYTF.

Only a few counts were recorded for this clonotype. The gene calls are TRBV7-9 and TRBJ2-3; a possible D gene is TRBD1 (5 bases). The CDR3 is 11 residues long. Germline CDR1 and CDR2: SEHNR and FQNEAQ (reference sequence). Between the trimmed V and J ends, which lost 8 bases and 6 bases, there was a span of 9 bases. CDR3 amino acids: CASGAWDTQYF. DNA for the CDR3: TGTGCCAGCGGGGCGTGGGATACGCAGTATTTT.

This clonotype has a handful of counts. This chain joins TRBV9 and TRBJ2-5; 7 bases map to TRBD2. V trimming: 0 bases; J trimming: 2 bases; junction bases outside the gene matches: 4. CDR1 is SGDLS and CDR2 is YYNGEE in the germline V gene. The length of the CDR3 is 15 residues. CDR3 region: CASSVGSGAQETQYF. The CDR3, as DNA: TGTGCCAGCAGCGTAGGAAGCGGGGCACAAGAGACCCAGTACTTC.

The rearrangement uses TRBV10-3 and TRBJ1-2, with a weak D call TRBD1 (5 bases). The length of the CDR3 is 14 residues. Germline V gives CDR1 ENHRY, CDR2 SYGVKD. Trimming removed 3 bases at V and 2 bases at J, with 10 bases between. The CDR3 is CAISESGANYGYTF. The CDR3 bases are TGTGCCATCAGTGAATCCGGGGCCAACTATGGCTACACCTTC.